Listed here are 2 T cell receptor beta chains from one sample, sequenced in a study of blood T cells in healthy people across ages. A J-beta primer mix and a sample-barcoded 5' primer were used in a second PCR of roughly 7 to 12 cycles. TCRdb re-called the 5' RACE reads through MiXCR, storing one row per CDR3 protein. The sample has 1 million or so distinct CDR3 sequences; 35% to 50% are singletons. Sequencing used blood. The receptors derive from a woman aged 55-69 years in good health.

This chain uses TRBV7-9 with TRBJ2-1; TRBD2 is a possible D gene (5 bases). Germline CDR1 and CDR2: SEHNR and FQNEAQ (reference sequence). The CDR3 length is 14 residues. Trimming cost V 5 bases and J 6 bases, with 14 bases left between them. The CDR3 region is CASSQRTSSNEQFF. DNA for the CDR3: TGTGCCAGCAGCCAACGGACTTCGAGCAATGAGCAGTTCTTC.

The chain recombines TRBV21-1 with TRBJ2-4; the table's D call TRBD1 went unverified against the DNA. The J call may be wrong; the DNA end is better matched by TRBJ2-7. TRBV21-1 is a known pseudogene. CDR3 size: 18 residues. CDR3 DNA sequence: TGTGCCAGCAGCCAGGAGGAGCCAGGCAGGGGGCAAAACTACGAGCAGTACTTC. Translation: CASSQEEPGRGQNYEQYF.